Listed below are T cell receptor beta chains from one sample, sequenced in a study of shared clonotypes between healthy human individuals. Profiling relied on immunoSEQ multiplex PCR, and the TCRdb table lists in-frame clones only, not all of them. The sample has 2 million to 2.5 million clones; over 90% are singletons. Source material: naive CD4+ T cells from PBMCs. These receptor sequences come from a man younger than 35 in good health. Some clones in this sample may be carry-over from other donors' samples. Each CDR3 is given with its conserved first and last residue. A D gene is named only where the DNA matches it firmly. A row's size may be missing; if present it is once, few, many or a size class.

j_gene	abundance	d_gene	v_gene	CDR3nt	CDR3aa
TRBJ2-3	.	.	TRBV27	TGTGCCAGCGGGAGAGATACGCAGTATTTT	CASGRDTQYF
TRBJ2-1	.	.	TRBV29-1	TGCAGCGTCCTTTCGATTCTTGGGACCTACAATGAGCAGTTCTTC	CSVLSILGTYNEQFF
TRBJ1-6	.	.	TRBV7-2	TGTGCCAGCAGCTTAGGGGAACGGGGCACCTGGCTCCTCCACTTT	CASSLGERGTWLLHF
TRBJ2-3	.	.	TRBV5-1	TGCGCCAGCAGCCAGGACCACAAAGATACGCAGTATTTT	CASSQDHKDTQYF
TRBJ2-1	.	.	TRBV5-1	TGCGCCAGCAGTAGCTGGCAGGGGAGGGATGAGCAGTTCTTC	CASSSWQGRDEQFF
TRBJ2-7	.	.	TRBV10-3	TGTGCCATCAGTGAGTCGGGGGAAGAGCAGTACTTC	CAISESGEEQYF
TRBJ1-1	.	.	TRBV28	TGTGCCAGCAGCCCCCCGGGGGCGCAAATTGAAGCTTTCTTT	CASSPPGAQIEAFF
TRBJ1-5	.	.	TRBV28	TGTGCCAGCGTCGATACCACTAGTGGGAATTGGGGAAATCAGCCCCAGCATTTT	CASVDTTSGNWGNQPQHF
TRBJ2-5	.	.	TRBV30	TGTGCCTGGGCTACGGCTAGCCAAGAGACCCAGTACTTC	CAWATASQETQYF
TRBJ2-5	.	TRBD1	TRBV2	TGTGCCAGCAGGCGGACAGGGGGCCCCCAAGAGACCCAGTACTTC	CASRRTGGPQETQYF
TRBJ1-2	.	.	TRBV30	TGTGCCTGGAGTGTACTCGTTAATGGCTACACCTTC	CAWSVLVNGYTF
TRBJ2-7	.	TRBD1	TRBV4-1	TGCGCCAGCAGCCTGCGGGACAGGGACGGCGAGCAGTACTTC	CASSLRDRDGEQYF
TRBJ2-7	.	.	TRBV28	TGTGCCAGCCAGTTTATCACGGCCACCTACGAGCAGTACTTC	CASQFITATYEQYF
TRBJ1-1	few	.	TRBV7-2	TGTGCCAGCAGCTTAGCGGGAGGGATGAACACTGAAGCTTTCTTT	CASSLAGGMNTEAFF
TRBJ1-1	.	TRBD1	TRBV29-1	TGCAGGGTTGACAGGGTGGGGAACACTGAAGCTTTCTTT	CRVDRVGNTEAFF
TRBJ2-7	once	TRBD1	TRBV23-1	TGCGCCAGCAGCCCATATCTGGACAGGCGAACCTACGAGCAGTACTTC	CASSPYLDRRTYEQYF
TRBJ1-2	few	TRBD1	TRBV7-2	TGTGCCAGCAGCTTAGGGACAGGGGGCTATGGCTACACCTTC	CASSLGTGGYGYTF
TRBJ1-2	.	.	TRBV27	TGTGCCAGCAGTTCAGGGGAAGGGAGATATGGCTACACCTTC	CASSSGEGRYGYTF
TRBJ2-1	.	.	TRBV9	TGTGCCAGCAGCGTCCGGGACTTCAATGAGCAGTTCTTC	CASSVRDFNEQFF
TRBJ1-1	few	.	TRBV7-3	TGTGCCAGCAGCCTCTTCAGCGGAACTGAAGCTTTCTTT	CASSLFSGTEAFF
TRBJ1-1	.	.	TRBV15	TGTGCCACAGAGGACAAGTATATGAACACTGAAGCTTTCTTT	CATEDKYMNTEAFF
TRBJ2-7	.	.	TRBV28	TGTGCCAGCAGTTTAGGTCCAGGGCTCTCCTACGAGCAGTACTTC	CASSLGPGLSYEQYF
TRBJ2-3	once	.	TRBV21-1	TGTGCCAGCAGCAAAGCCGATAGCGGGAGCCCAGATACGCAGTATTTT	CASSKADSGSPDTQYF
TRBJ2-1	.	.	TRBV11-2	TGTGCCAGCAGCCAACCCCCTGGGCGGGCGTCCTACAATGAGCAGTTCTTC	CASSQPPGRASYNEQFF